Detailed here is one T cell receptor beta chain. These data originate in a study of technical replicates of blood from four donors. The CDR3 extends over 16 amino acids. Germline CDR1 is SGDLS and CDR2 is YYNGEE. Germline trimming cut 3 bases from V and 0 bases from J; bases unmatched to any gene: 8. Sequencing was performed with immunoSEQ multiplex PCR; in TCRdb, only in-frame clones are kept and a portion is missing. This sample carries 60,000 to 90,000 clones, 95% to 98% of them seen once, and the ten largest clones take more than 0.15%. This chain connects TRBV9 to TRBJ1-2; 7 bases line up with TRBD1. The sequencing input was T cells isolated from PBMCs. This TCR was sampled from a human donor in good health. In nucleotides, the CDR3 is TGTGCCAGCAGCGACCACCGAGGGACAGCTAACTATGGCTACACCTTC. Amino acids: CASSDHRGTANYGYTF.